This T cell receptor beta chain was sequenced during a study of shared clonotypes between healthy human individuals. Findings and limits, study-wide: Genetic and exposure-history diversity was limited by the small donor number. Only blood was sampled, and tissue TCR repertoires likely differ from blood ones.

The donor population consisted of healthy HIV-negative adults with no recent acute infections or vaccinations. As to this clone: Its target is unknown.

The CDR3 has 12 amino acids. Germline V lookup: CDR1 SGHDN, CDR2 FVKESK. With 3 bases removed from V and 8 bases from J, the gap between germline ends came to 8 bases. This was a deep-level run. Profiling relied on immunoSEQ multiplex PCR, and the TCRdb table lists in-frame clones only, not all of them. Of more than 400,000 clones detected, about 78% appear once; the ten largest clones hold 12%. This TCR was recovered from a woman aged 35 to 49 in good health. Some clones in this sample may be carry-over from other donors' samples. The J gene is TRBJ2-1, the V gene TRBV14; D remains ambiguous. The material sequenced was PBMCs. CDR3 coding DNA: TGTGCCAGCAGCCATTGGGGTCATGAGCAGTTCTTC. Amino acid sequence: CASSHWGHEQFF.